This passage covers 28 T cell receptor beta chains from one sample sequenced in a study of T cell changes during pregnancy in multiple sclerosis. Sequencing was performed with immunoSEQ multiplex PCR; in TCRdb, only in-frame clones are kept and a portion is missing. The top ten hold 0.89% of the sample, which has around 47,000 clones, approximately 96% seen once. The sample in question was peripheral blood, obtained in the second trimester of pregnancy. These receptors all come from a female donor with multiple sclerosis, enrolled in a pregnancy study.

The chain recombines TRBV20-1 with TRBJ2-7, with a possible D match to TRBD2 (5 bases). Per the germline V gene, CDR1 is DFQATT and CDR2 is SNEGSKA (reference sequence). The CDR3 sequence is 9 residues long. The CDR3 coding sequence is TGCAGCGCCGGGATCGAGCAGTACTTC. Its protein is CSAGIEQYF.

The chain combines TRBV9 with TRBJ2-5; possible D gene TRBD2, 6 bases. This CDR3 region has 16 residues. Trimming left V 0 bases short and J 2 bases short, with 14 bases between. The V gene's germline CDR1 is SGDLS and CDR2 YYNGEE. The CDR3 is CASSVGVGGGQETQYF. The CDR3 coding sequence is TGTGCCAGCAGCGTAGGAGTTGGGGGAGGACAAGAGACCCAGTACTTC. The complete variable domain, with remaining parts taken from reference TRBV9 and TRBJ2-5, reads DSGVTQTPKHLITATGQRVTLRCSPRSGDLSVYWYQQSLDQGLQFLIQYYNGEERAKGNILERFSAQQFPDLHSELNLSSLELGDSALYFCASSVGVGGGQETQYFGPGTRLLVL.

The chain uses TRBV28 and TRBJ1-1; 9 nucleotides align to TRBD1. The junction had 9 bases not matched to a gene; V was cut back by 6 bases and J by 1 base. Germline CDR1 is MDHEN and CDR2 is SYDVKM. The CDR3 has 16 residues. CDR3: CASSLTGTGKNTEAFF. The CDR3 DNA sequence: TGTGCCAGCAGCCTCACTGGGACAGGGAAGAACACTGAAGCTTTCTTT.

The genes are TRBV7-9 and TRBJ1-1; 7 nucleotides agree with TRBD1. Trimming removed 6 bases from V and 2 bases from J; junction bases left unmatched: 6. This CDR3 contains 14 residues. CDR1 and CDR2 (germline): SEHNR, FQNEAQ (reference sequence). Written as DNA, the CDR3 is TGTGCCAGCAGTCCGACAGGGAGAAACACTGAAGCTTTCTTT. Its translation is CASSPTGRNTEAFF.

The J gene is TRBJ1-2, the V gene TRBV15, with a tentative D call TRBD1 (5 bases). The CDR3 totals 13 residues. The germline V gene has CDR1 LNHNV and CDR2 YYDKDF (reference sequence). The V end lost 2 bases, the J end lost 7 bases, and 11 bases lay between the germline ends. DNA for the CDR3: TGTGCCACCAGCAGATCAGGGTATTCTGGCTACACCTTC. Translating it yields CATSRSGYSGYTF.

The chain has TRBV5-8 and TRBJ2-7; 7 nucleotides agree with TRBD1. This CDR3 has 16 residues. Germline CDR1 reads SGHTS; CDR2 reads YDEGEE. Trimming removed 7 bases from V and 7 bases from J; junction bases left unmatched: 20. The CDR3 DNA reads TGTGCCAGCGCTCCCCTCCCGGGACAGAACCTTTGGGAGCAGTACTTC. Translated, it gives CASAPLPGQNLWEQYF.

The chain employs TRBV20-1 and TRBJ1-2; 8 bases map to TRBD1. This CDR3 spans 11 amino acids. V dropped 6 bases and J dropped 8; count of bases not matched to a gene: 5. The germline CDR1 and CDR2 sequences are DFQATT and SNEGSKA (reference sequence). The CDR3 protein is CSALGQVGYTF. The DNA for the CDR3 is TGCAGTGCCTTGGGACAGGTCGGCTACACCTTC.

The chain joins TRBV10-1 to TRBJ1-1; D ambiguous. V was trimmed by 0 bases and J by 4 bases, leaving 12 bases between them. Germline V gene sequence: CDR1 WNHNN, CDR2 SYGVQD (reference sequence). CDR3 size: 15 residues. CDR3: CASSESPGSGTEAFF. Written as DNA, the CDR3 is TGCGCCAGCAGTGAGTCCCCAGGCTCCGGCACTGAAGCTTTCTTT.

The chain employs TRBV5-4 and TRBJ2-6; D ambiguous. The CDR3 sequence is 17 residues long. Between the trimmed V and J ends, which lost 7 bases and 5 bases, there was a span of 22 bases. Per the germline V gene, CDR1 is SGHNT and CDR2 is YYREEE (reference sequence). CDR3 in amino acids: CASLWCARQSRANVLTF. CDR3 bases: TGTGCCAGCTTATGGTGCGCCAGACAAAGTCGGGCCAACGTCCTGACTTTC.

The chain uses TRBV7-6 and TRBJ2-5, with D possibly TRBD2 on 6 matching bases. The V and J ends lost 5 bases and 1 base respectively, with 14 bases between them. The CDR3 runs 15 residues. Germline lookup yields CDR1 SGHVS and CDR2 FNYEAQ. The CDR3 DNA sequence: TGTGCCAGCAGCCCCCCCGCGGGGCCCCAAGAGACCCAGTACTTC. This translates into CASSPPAGPQETQYF.

J is TRBJ2-6 and V is TRBV19; D remains unclear. From germline, CDR1 is LNHDA and CDR2 SQIVND (reference sequence). CDR3 size: 13 residues. The V end lost 9 bases, the J end lost 0 bases, and 6 bases lay between the germline ends. CDR3 in DNA: TGTGCCAGCAAGCGCTCTGGGGCCAACGTCCTGACTTTC. Encoded protein: CASKRSGANVLTF. The full variable domain, completed using reference TRBV19 and TRBJ2-6, is DGGITQSPKYLFRKEGQNVTLSCEQNLNHDAMYWYRQDPGQGLRLIYYSQIVNDFQKGDIAEGYSVSREKKESFPLTVTSAQKNPTAFYLCASKRSGANVLTFGAGSRLTVL.

This rearrangement joins TRBV7-2 to TRBJ2-1; D might be TRBD2 (6 bases). V lost 4 bases and J lost 5, with 21 bases in between. Germline V lookup: CDR1 SGHTA, CDR2 FQGNSA. The CDR3 sequence is 17 residues long. CDR3 in amino acids: CASSSERALAGNNEQFF. In DNA, the CDR3 is TGTGCCAGCAGCTCCGAGAGGGCACTAGCTGGGAACAATGAGCAGTTCTTC.

This clone has a single count. V and J are TRBV7-9 and TRBJ1-1, with D maybe TRBD1 (6 bases). V was shortened by 1 base and J by 2 bases, with 14 bases between the two germline ends. The CDR3 is 16 amino acids. In germline, CDR1 is SEHNR, CDR2 FQNEAQ (reference sequence). CDR3 region: CASSLEPARGNTEAFF. The CDR3 region has the DNA TGTGCCAGCAGCTTAGAGCCGGCCAGGGGTAACACTGAAGCTTTCTTT.

This chain uses TRBV7-6 with TRBJ2-7; possibly TRBD2 for D (7 bases). V dropped 5 bases and J dropped 1 base, with 15 bases sitting between them. The CDR3 covers 15 residues. Germline V gives CDR1 SGHVS, CDR2 FNYEAQ. The CDR3 is CASSQRGGSSYEQYF. CDR3 in DNA: TGTGCCAGCAGCCAAAGGGGGGGGTCGTCCTACGAGCAGTACTTC.

This clone was seen once. This chain's CDR3 is CASSLEAGGQETQYF. The CDR3 coding sequence is TGCGCCAGCAGCTTGGAAGCGGGCGGGCAAGAGACCCAGTACTTC. The chain joins TRBV5-1 to TRBJ2-5, with a weak D call TRBD2 (6 bases). The germline V and J ends were trimmed by 0 bases and 2 bases, with 11 bases remaining between them. CDR3 length: 15 amino acids. Germline lookup yields CDR1 SGHRS and CDR2 YFSETQ.

The rearrangement uses TRBV4-1 and TRBJ2-5; 13 positions agree with TRBD2. With V trimmed by 3 bases and J by 5 bases, 6 bases remained unmatched. In germline, CDR1 is MGHRA, CDR2 YSYEKL. There are 16 residues in the CDR3. The CDR3 loop reads CASSHSLAGGEETQYF. The DNA of the CDR3 is TGCGCCAGCAGCCACTCACTAGCGGGGGGGGAGGAGACCCAGTACTTC.

The rearrangement links TRBV5-1 to TRBJ2-5; 7 bases map to TRBD1. The CDR3 is 14 residues long. The V and J ends lost 4 bases and 2 bases, in that order; junction bases with no gene match: 5. The germline V gene encodes CDR1 SGHRS and CDR2 YFSETQ. CDR3: CASSPRQGQETQYF. The DNA for the CDR3 is TGCGCCAGCAGCCCGCGACAGGGTCAAGAGACCCAGTACTTC.

The chain has TRBV19 and TRBJ1-2; D not resolved. Trimming took off 0 bases at V and 8 bases at J, with 10 bases between the two ends. The germline V gene encodes CDR1 LNHDA and CDR2 SQIVND (reference sequence). The CDR3 is made up of 13 amino acids. The CDR3 coding sequence is TGTGCCAGTAGTATAGATCACAGTGGCGGCTACACCTTC. The encoded protein is CASSIDHSGGYTF.

The V call is TRBV7-8, the J call TRBJ2-7; D is possibly TRBD1 (5 bases). V was clipped by 1 base and J by 2 bases, with 9 bases between them. This CDR3 contains 14 residues. Germline values: CDR1 SGHVS, CDR2 FQNEAQ. CDR3 protein: CASSLGTRTYEQYF. The CDR3 bases are TGTGCCAGCAGCTTAGGGACACGTACCTACGAGCAGTACTTC.

This clone was seen a single time. The chain carries TRBV9 and TRBJ2-5; 12 bases map to TRBD2. Germline loops: CDR1 SGDLS, CDR2 YYNGEE. V was clipped by 4 bases and J by 4 bases; unmatched bases: 5. This CDR3 contains 15 residues. In DNA, the CDR3 is TGTGCCAGCAGCTCACGACTAGCGGGAGTAGAGACCCAGTACTTC. Translated: CASSSRLAGVETQYF.

The chain is built from TRBV7-2 and TRBJ2-5; TRBD2 aligns across 14 bases. CDR3 size: 17 residues. The V segment lost 3 bases and the J segment 5 bases; nucleotides outside the gene matches: 8. Per germline, CDR1 SGHTA and CDR2 FQGNSA. DNA of the CDR3: TGTGCCAGCAGCTTGAGACTAGCGGGAGGGGGAGGGGAGACCCAGTACTTC. It specifies CASSLRLAGGGGETQYF.

J is TRBJ2-4 and V is TRBV7-8, with 8 bases identical to TRBD1. V lost 3 bases, J lost 13 bases, and 29 bases stayed unmatched. The germline CDR1 and CDR2 sequences are SGHVS and FQNEAQ. CDR3 length: 20 amino acids. Here the CDR3 reads CASSFQRGRRGGRERQGQYF. The CDR3 coding sequence is TGTGCCAGCAGCTTTCAAAGGGGGCGAAGGGGCGGTAGAGAGAGACAGGGGCAGTACTTC. The complete variable domain, with remaining parts taken from reference TRBV7-8 and TRBJ2-4, reads GAGVSQSPRYKVAKRGQDVALRCDPISGHVSLFWYQQALGQGPEFLTYFQNEAQLDKSGLPSDRFFAERPEGSVSTLKIQRTQQEDSAVYLCASSFQRGRRGGRERQGQYFGAGTRLSVL.

This rearrangement joins TRBV7-9 to TRBJ2-1; a possible D gene is TRBD1 (6 bases). Per germline, CDR1 SEHNR and CDR2 FQNEAQ (reference sequence). The CDR3 has 15 amino acids. V was cut by 4 bases and J by 9 bases, with 19 bases left in between. DNA for the CDR3: TGTGCCAGCAGCTCCTACCGGGACACCTTTGGTGAGCAGTTCTTC. Translating gives CASSSYRDTFGEQFF.

The chain couples TRBV5-6 to TRBJ1-6; 7 bases map to TRBD1. CDR3 length: 15 residues. Germline V lookup: CDR1 SGHDT, CDR2 YYEEEE. With V trimmed by 4 bases and J by 7 bases, 8 bases remained unmatched. CDR3 in amino acids: CASSPGTVGNSPLHF. CDR3 in DNA: TGTGCCAGCAGCCCCGGGACAGTCGGAAATTCACCCCTCCACTTT.

The chain combines TRBV19 with TRBJ2-5; 7 bases are a match to TRBD1. The CDR3 is 15 residues long. The germline CDR1 and CDR2 sequences are LNHDA and SQIVND (reference sequence). The J segment lost 2 bases and the V segment lost 2 bases, leaving 5 bases of the junction unmatched. The CDR3 is CASSISSGGQETQYF. The CDR3 bases are TGTGCCAGTAGTATATCCTCAGGGGGACAAGAGACCCAGTACTTC.

The V call is TRBV9, the J call TRBJ2-7; 7 nucleotides match TRBD1. Germline lookup yields CDR1 SGDLS and CDR2 YYNGEE. The V gene end was trimmed by 4 bases and the J gene end by 2 bases; junction bases not matched to a gene: 9. This CDR3 spans 15 amino acids. The CDR3 DNA follows: TGTGCCAGCAGCACCGGACAGGACCCAACCTACGAGCAGTACTTC. This translates into CASSTGQDPTYEQYF.

The gene calls are TRBV29-1 and TRBJ2-7; weak D call: TRBD2 (6 bases). Germline lookup yields CDR1 SQVTM and CDR2 ANQGSEA. CDR3 length: 12 amino acids. CDR3 sequence reads: CSGMGGSYEQYF. The CDR3 region has the DNA TGCAGTGGGATGGGGGGATCCTACGAGCAGTACTTC.

The chain combines TRBV28 with TRBJ2-3; 7 nucleotides align to TRBD1. V was pared by 1 base and J by 1 base, with 2 bases of the junction left unmatched. This CDR3 contains 15 residues. The germline CDR1 and CDR2 sequences are MDHEN and SYDVKM. The CDR3 coding sequence is TGTGCCAGCAGTTTATCACAGGGGCGCACAGATACGCAGTATTTT. Translated, it gives CASSLSQGRTDTQYF.